This T cell receptor beta chain was recovered during a study of blood T cell repertoires in COVID-19. Original data processing: By means of reference gene primer amplification, nucleated cell counts were estimated. The method was immunoSEQ multiplex PCR; TCRdb's version includes in-frame clones alone and lacks a portion of them. V and J calls and clone size are copied from that table; D and trimming were computed from the DNA. The table includes about 130,000 clones, around 89% detected once. This clone was recorded once. The CDR3 sequence is 13 residues long. Deletions cut 3 bases from V and 4 bases from J, with 9 bases between. The germline V gene has CDR1 LNHNV and CDR2 YYDKDF (reference sequence).

The V and J genes are TRBV15 and TRBJ1-1, with a weak D call TRBD1 (6 bases). Sequenced material: peripheral blood. The TCR comes from a man between 60 and 70 years old with COVID-19, enrolled during active disease. The CDR3 is CATSRGGGTEAFF. DNA of the CDR3: TGTGCCACCAGCAGGGGAGGGGGCACTGAAGCTTTCTTT. Drawing the rest from reference TRBV15 and TRBJ1-1, the complete variable domain is DAMVIQNPRYQVTQFGKPVTLSCSQTLNHNVMYWYQQKSSQAPKLLFHYYDKDFNNEADTPDNFQSRRPNTSFCFLDIRSPGLGDTAMYLCATSRGGGTEAFFGQGTRLTVV.